This TCR beta chain was identified during a study of OX40 agonist ivuxolimab in advanced cancers. Only in-frame clones appear in the TCRdb table, and some are missing; sequencing was by immunoSEQ multiplex PCR. This sample yields some 77,000 clones, of which around four fifths are seen a single time; roughly 0.77% belongs to the top ten. This clone was recorded only once. The sample has other DNA sequences that encode this CDR3 too. This CDR3 comprises 12 residues. V lost 5 bases, J lost 2 bases, and 5 bases lay in between. Germline CDR1 SGHTA, CDR2 FQGNSA. The source is an adult with an advanced solid tumor such as melanoma, head and neck, liver or kidney cancer. This sample comprised CD4+ or CD8+ T cells sorted from blood, obtained in a trial of the OX40 agonist ivuxolimab. The chain is built from TRBV7-2 and TRBJ2-3; unclear D gene. Written as DNA, the CDR3 is TGTGCCAGCAGCCCATACACAGATACGCAGTATTTT. Encoded protein: CASSPYTDTQYF.